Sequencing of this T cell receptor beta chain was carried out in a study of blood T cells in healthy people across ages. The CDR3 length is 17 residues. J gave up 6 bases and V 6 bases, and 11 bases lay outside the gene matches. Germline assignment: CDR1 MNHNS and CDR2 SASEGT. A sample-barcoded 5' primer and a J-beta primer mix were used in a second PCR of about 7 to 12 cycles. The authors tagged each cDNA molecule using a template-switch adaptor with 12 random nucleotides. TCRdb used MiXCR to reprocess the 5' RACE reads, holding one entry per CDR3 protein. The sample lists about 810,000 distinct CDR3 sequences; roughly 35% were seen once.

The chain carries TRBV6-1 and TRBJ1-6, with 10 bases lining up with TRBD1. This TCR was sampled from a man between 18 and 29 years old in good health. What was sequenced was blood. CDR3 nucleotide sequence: TGTGCCAGCAGGCGCGACGGTCGGGACAGGGGTAATTCACCCCTCCACTTT. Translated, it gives CASRRDGRDRGNSPLHF.